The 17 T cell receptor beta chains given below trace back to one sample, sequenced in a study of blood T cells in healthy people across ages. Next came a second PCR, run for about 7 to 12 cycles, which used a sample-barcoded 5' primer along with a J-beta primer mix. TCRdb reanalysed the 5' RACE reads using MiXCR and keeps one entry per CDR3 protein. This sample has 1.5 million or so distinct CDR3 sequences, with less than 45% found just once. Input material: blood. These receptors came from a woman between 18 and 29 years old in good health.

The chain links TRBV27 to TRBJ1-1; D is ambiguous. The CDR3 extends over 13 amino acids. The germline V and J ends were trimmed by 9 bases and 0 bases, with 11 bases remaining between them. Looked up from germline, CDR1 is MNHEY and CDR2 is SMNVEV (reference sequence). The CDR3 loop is CARAAELNTEAFF. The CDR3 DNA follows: TGTGCCAGAGCAGCCGAGCTGAACACTGAAGCTTTCTTT.

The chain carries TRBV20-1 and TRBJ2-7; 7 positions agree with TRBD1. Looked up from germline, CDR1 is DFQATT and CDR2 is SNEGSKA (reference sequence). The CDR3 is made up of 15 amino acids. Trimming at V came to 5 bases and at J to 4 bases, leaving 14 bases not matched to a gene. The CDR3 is CSAGYLGQGVYEQYF. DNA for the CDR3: TGCAGTGCTGGTTATCTTGGGCAGGGGGTATACGAGCAGTACTTC.

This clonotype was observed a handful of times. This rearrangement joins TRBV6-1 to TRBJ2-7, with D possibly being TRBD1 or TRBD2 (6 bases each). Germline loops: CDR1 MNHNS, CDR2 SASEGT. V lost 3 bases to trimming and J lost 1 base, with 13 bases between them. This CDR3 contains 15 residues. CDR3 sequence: CASSDLGGNSYEQYF. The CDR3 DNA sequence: TGTGCCAGCAGTGATTTAGGGGGGAATTCCTACGAGCAGTACTTC.

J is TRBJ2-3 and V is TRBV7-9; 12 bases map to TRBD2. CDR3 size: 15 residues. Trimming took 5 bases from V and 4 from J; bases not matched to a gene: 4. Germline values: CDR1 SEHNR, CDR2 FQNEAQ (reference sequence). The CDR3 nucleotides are TGTGCCAGCAGCAAGACTAGCGGGAGTCCAGATACGCAGTATTTT. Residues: CASSKTSGSPDTQYF.

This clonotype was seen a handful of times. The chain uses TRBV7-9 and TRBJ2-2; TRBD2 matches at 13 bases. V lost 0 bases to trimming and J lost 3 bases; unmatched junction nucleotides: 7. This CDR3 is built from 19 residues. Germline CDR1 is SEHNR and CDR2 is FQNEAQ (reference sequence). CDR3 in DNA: TGTGCCAGCAGCTTAGCCCTCGGACTAGCGGGAGAGGACACCGGGGAGCTGTTTTTT. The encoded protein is CASSLALGLAGEDTGELFF.

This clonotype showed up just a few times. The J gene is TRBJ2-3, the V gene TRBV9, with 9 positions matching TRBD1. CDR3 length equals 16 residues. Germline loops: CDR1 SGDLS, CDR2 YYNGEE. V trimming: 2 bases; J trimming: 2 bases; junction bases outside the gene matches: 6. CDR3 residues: CASSVHGTGNTDTQYF. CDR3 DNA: TGTGCCAGCAGCGTTCACGGGACAGGGAACACAGATACGCAGTATTTT.

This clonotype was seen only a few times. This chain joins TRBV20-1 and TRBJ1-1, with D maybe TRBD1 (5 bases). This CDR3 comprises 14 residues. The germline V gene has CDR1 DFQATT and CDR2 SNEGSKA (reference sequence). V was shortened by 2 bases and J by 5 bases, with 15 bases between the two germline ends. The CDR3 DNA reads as TGCAGTGCTAGATCAGGGTTTGGAAGAACTGAAGCTTTCTTT. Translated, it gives CSARSGFGRTEAFF.

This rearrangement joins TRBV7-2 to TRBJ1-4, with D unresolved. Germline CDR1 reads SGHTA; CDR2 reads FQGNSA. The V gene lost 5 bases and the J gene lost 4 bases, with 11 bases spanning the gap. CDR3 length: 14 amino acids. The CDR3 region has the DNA TGTGCCAGCAGCCCCTACCCTAATAATGAAAAACTGTTTTTT. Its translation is CASSPYPNNEKLFF.

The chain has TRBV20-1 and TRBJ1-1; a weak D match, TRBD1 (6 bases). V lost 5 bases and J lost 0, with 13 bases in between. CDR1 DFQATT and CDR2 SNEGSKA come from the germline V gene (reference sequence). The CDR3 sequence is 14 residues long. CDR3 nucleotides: TGCAGTGCTTGTGCACAGGGTATGAACACTGAAGCTTTCTTT. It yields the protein CSACAQGMNTEAFF.

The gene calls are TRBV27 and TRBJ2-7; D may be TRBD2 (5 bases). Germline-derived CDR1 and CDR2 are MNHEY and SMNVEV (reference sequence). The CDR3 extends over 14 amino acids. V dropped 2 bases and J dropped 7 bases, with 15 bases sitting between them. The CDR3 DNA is TGTGCCAGCAGTTTAGCAGCGAGGCGAGGGGAGCAGTACTTC. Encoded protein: CASSLAARRGEQYF.

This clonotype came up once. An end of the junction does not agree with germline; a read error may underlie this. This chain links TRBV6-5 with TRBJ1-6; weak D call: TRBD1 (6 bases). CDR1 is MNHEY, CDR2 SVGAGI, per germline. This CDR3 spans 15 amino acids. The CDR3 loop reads CAGSLQGMGLSPLHF. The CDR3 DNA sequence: TGTGCCGGCAGTTTACAGGGAATGGGCCTCTCACCCCTCCACTTT.

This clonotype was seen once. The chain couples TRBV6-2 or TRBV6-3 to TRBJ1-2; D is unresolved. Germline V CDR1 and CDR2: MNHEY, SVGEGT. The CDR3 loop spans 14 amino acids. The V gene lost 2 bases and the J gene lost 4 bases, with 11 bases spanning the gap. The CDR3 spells CASSYAQDFYGYTF. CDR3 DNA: TGTGCCAGCAGTTACGCCCAGGATTTCTATGGCTACACCTTC.

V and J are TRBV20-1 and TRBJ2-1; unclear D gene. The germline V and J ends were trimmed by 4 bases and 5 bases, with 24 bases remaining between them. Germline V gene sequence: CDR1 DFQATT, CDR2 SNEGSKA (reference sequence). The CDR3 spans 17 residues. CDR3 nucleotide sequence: TGCAGTGCTAACATAAACAAGGGATGGTTTGGAGACAATGAGCAGTTCTTC. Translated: CSANINKGWFGDNEQFF.

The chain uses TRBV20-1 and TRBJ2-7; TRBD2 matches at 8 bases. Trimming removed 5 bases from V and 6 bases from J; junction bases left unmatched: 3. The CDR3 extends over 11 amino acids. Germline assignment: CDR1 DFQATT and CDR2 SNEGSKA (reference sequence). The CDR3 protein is CSAPSGSEQYF. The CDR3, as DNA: TGCAGTGCTCCAAGCGGGAGCGAGCAGTACTTC.

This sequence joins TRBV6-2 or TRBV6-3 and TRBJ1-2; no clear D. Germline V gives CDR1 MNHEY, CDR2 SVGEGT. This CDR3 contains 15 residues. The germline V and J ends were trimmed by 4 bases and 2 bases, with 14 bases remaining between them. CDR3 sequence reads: CASSLPDLDNYGYTF. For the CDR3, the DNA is TGTGCCAGCAGTTTACCGGACTTGGACAACTATGGCTACACCTTC.

The CDR3, as DNA: TGTGCCAGCAATTCCGCACTAGCCGCGGTCTACGAGCAGTACTTC. Its translation is CASNSALAAVYEQYF. The chain carries TRBV12-3 or TRBV12-4 and TRBJ2-7; possible D gene TRBD2, 6 bases. The CDR3 is 15 amino acids. Trimming left V 7 bases short and J 3 bases short, with 19 bases between.

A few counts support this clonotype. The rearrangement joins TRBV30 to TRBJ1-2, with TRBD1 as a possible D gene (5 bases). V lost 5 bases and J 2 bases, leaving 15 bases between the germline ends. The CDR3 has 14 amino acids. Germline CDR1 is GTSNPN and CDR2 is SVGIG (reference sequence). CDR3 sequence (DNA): TGTGCCTGGGACCGGGACCCGTGGAACTATGGCTACACCTTC. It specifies CAWDRDPWNYGYTF.